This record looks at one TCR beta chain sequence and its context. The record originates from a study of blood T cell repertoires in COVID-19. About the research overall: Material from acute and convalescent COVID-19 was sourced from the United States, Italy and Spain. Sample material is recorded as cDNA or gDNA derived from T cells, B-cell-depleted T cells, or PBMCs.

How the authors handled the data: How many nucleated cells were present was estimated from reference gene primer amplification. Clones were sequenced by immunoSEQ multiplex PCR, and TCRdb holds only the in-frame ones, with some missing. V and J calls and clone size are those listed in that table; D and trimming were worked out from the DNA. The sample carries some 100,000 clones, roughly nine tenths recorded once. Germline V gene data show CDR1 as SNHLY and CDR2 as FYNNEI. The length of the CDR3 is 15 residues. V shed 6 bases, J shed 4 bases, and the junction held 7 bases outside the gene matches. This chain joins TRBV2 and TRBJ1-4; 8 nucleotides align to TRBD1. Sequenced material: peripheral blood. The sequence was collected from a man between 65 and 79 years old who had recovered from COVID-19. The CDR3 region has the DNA TGTGCCAGCAGGGATCGGACAGGGTTTAATGAAAAACTGTTTTTT. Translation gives CASRDRTGFNEKLFF.